The 30 T cell receptor beta chains given below trace back to one sample, sequenced in a study of spatial heterogeneity in lung cancer. TCRdb re-called the 5' RACE reads with MiXCR, one entry per CDR3 protein. The data show 82,000 or so distinct CDR3 sequences, roughly 13% seen once. The time point denotes: sample taken at primary tumor resection. Whole RNA, which was extracted from tumor, nontumor lung tissue or frozen PBMC, was sequenced without any cell sorting. The specimen was PBMCs, collected at surgery. Receptors were obtained from a male donor with early-stage non-small cell lung cancer.

The rearrangement links TRBV27 to TRBJ1-6, with 8 bases that match TRBD1. The germline V gene encodes CDR1 MNHEY and CDR2 SMNVEV (reference sequence). The CDR3 is made up of 16 amino acids. The ends lost 8 bases at V and 7 bases at J; junction bases unmatched: 13. CDR3 sequence: CASGKGQGFFNSPLHF. CDR3 nucleotide sequence: TGTGCCAGCGGCAAAGGACAGGGCTTCTTCAATTCACCCCTCCACTTT.

The table lists this clonotype with a few counts. The chain combines TRBV5-1 with TRBJ1-5; weak D call: TRBD1 (6 bases). V was cut by 1 base and J by 8 bases, with 19 bases left in between. This CDR3 spans 16 amino acids. Germline V lookup: CDR1 SGHRS, CDR2 YFSETQ. The CDR3 loop reads CASSLFRGAPPEPQHF. In DNA form, the CDR3 reads TGCGCCAGCAGCTTGTTCAGGGGTGCACCCCCTGAGCCCCAGCATTTT.

This clonotype was seen once. The chain recombines TRBV24-1 with TRBJ2-3; TRBD1 matches 8 bases. Germline lookup yields CDR1 KGHDR and CDR2 SFDVKD. This CDR3 has 14 residues. Unmatched junction bases numbered 3, after V lost 7 bases and J lost 1 base. The CDR3 region has the DNA TGTGCCACCAGGACAGGGGATGGCACAGATACGCAGTATTTT. This translates into CATRTGDGTDTQYF.

This clonotype was seen at least ten times. The chain employs TRBV29-1 and TRBJ1-2; 7 bases match TRBD1. Per germline, CDR1 SQVTM and CDR2 ANQGSEA. V was pared by 6 bases and J by 2 bases, with 9 bases of the junction left unmatched. The CDR3 spans 14 residues. The CDR3 spells CSVESGGVNYGYTF. The DNA for the CDR3 is TGCAGCGTCGAATCAGGGGGAGTAAACTATGGCTACACCTTC.

The rearrangement uses TRBV19 and TRBJ2-1; 8 bases are shared with TRBD1. CDR1 LNHDA and CDR2 SQIVND come from the germline V gene (reference sequence). The CDR3 consists of 14 residues. V was clipped by 3 bases and J by 10 bases; unmatched bases: 8. The CDR3 DNA is TGTGCCAGTAGTATGCCCAGGGGGCCGGGGGAGCAGTTCTTC. It translates to CASSMPRGPGEQFF.

This clonotype was detected only a few times. This chain uses TRBV19 with TRBJ1-5; D call uncertain. Germline CDR1 is LNHDA and CDR2 is SQIVND (reference sequence). This CDR3 region has 12 residues. V was trimmed by 3 bases and J by 6 bases, leaving 6 bases between them. CDR3: CASSIMGQPQHF. CDR3 DNA: TGTGCCAGTAGTATTATGGGTCAGCCCCAGCATTTT.

The chain recombines TRBV30 with TRBJ1-2, with D maybe TRBD1 (5 bases). Deletions cut 3 bases from V and 5 bases from J, with 10 bases between. Germline V lookup: CDR1 GTSNPN, CDR2 SVGIG (reference sequence). The CDR3 extends over 12 amino acids. The CDR3 nucleotides are TGTGCCTGGAGCGCGGAGGGGTATGGCTACACCTTC. Its translation is CAWSAEGYGYTF.

This clonotype has a handful of counts. The chain uses TRBV30 and TRBJ1-5; TRBD1 matches at 9 bases. This CDR3 spans 14 amino acids. Per the germline V gene, CDR1 is GTSNPN and CDR2 is SVGIG (reference sequence). Losses at the gene ends were 2 bases for V and 4 bases for J; bases not matched to a gene: 3. The CDR3 here is CAWSQDRGNQPQHF. The CDR3 nucleotides read TGTGCCTGGAGTCAGGACAGGGGAAATCAGCCCCAGCATTTT.

There are a few counts of this clonotype. The chain links TRBV5-1 to TRBJ1-2; D may be TRBD1 (5 bases). Germline V gene lookup returns CDR1 SGHRS and CDR2 YFSETQ. V lost 2 bases to trimming and J lost 6 bases, with 14 bases between them. This CDR3 has 14 amino acids. The CDR3 here is CASSFGTQSDGYTF. CDR3 nucleotide sequence: TGCGCCAGCAGCTTCGGGACCCAATCAGATGGCTACACCTTC.

V gene TRBV18 combines with J gene TRBJ1-4; the D gene is possibly TRBD1 (5 bases). Germline V gene lookup returns CDR1 KGHSH and CDR2 LQKENI. This CDR3 is built from 14 residues. V lost 3 bases and J lost 4, with 9 bases in between. In DNA, the CDR3 is TGTGCCAGCTCACCGGGACCCTATAATGAAAAACTGTTTTTT. It specifies CASSPGPYNEKLFF.

In its sample, this clonotype was seen a few times. The chain couples TRBV20-1 to TRBJ2-1, with 8 nucleotides matching TRBD2. The CDR3 contains 16 residues. Germline trimming cut 0 bases from V and 3 bases from J; bases unmatched to any gene: 7. Germline V gene sequence: CDR1 DFQATT, CDR2 SNEGSKA (reference sequence). CDR3 loop: CSARDYWTSRYNEQFF. The CDR3 DNA reads TGCAGTGCTAGAGACTACTGGACTAGCCGCTACAATGAGCAGTTCTTC.

The V and J genes are TRBV29-1 and TRBJ1-1; 10 nucleotides align to TRBD1. CDR3 length: 15 residues. Looked up from germline, CDR1 is SQVTM and CDR2 is ANQGSEA. V shed 6 bases, J shed 0 bases, and the junction held 7 bases outside the gene matches. The CDR3, as DNA: TGCAGCGTCGTCCCGGGACAGGGGATGAACACTGAAGCTTTCTTT. Encoded protein: CSVVPGQGMNTEAFF.

In this sample, this clonotype turned up a few times. The chain recombines TRBV7-9 with TRBJ1-4; D unresolved. Trimming left V 0 bases short and J 5 bases short, with 4 bases between. Germline loops: CDR1 SEHNR, CDR2 FQNEAQ (reference sequence). The CDR3 is made up of 13 amino acids. The CDR3 DNA follows: TGTGCCAGCAGCTTAGCCGCGAATGAAAAACTGTTTTTT. This encodes CASSLAANEKLFF. Full variable domain (rest looked up from reference TRBV7-9 and TRBJ1-4): DTGVSQNPRHKITKRGQNVTFRCDPISEHNRLYWYRQTLGQGPEFLTYFQNEAQLEKSRLLSDRFSAERPKGSFSTLEIQRTEQGDSAMYLCASSLAANEKLFFGSGTQLSVL.

This clonotype was seen only a few times. The V call is TRBV5-1, the J call TRBJ2-5; 10 bases line up with TRBD1. V shed 4 bases, J shed 9 bases, and the junction held 12 bases outside the gene matches. The CDR3 runs 15 residues. The germline gives CDR1 SGHRS, CDR2 YFSETQ. This CDR3 reads CASSLRDRGPEAQYF. The CDR3 DNA is TGCGCCAGCAGCCTACGGGACAGGGGCCCGGAGGCCCAGTACTTC.

The chain employs TRBV5-8 and TRBJ2-5; tentatively, D is TRBD1 or TRBD2 (5 bases each). The CDR3 is 16 residues long. V gave up 4 bases and J gave up 2 bases, with 18 bases separating them. Looked up from germline, CDR1 is SGHTS and CDR2 is YDEGEE. The CDR3 DNA follows: TGTGCCAGCAGCCTAGGCCGGGACGCTTTTCAAGAGACCCAGTACTTC. Translated, it gives CASSLGRDAFQETQYF.

This clonotype has a handful of counts. The rearrangement uses TRBV2 and TRBJ2-1; D possibly corresponds to TRBD2 (5 bases). The CDR3 has 15 amino acids. V gave up 3 bases and J gave up 0 bases, with 9 bases separating them. Per germline, CDR1 SNHLY and CDR2 FYNNEI. Here the CDR3 reads CASSDGTSSYNEQFF. The CDR3 DNA follows: TGTGCCAGCAGTGACGGTACTAGCTCCTACAATGAGCAGTTCTTC. The variable domain in full, completed from reference TRBV2 and TRBJ2-1, reads EPEVTQTPSHQVTQMGQEVILRCVPISNHLYFYWYRQILGQKVEFLVSFYNNEISEKSEIFDDQFSVERPDGSNFTLKIRSTKLEDSAMYFCASSDGTSSYNEQFFGPGTRLTVL.

V gene TRBV20-1 combines with J gene TRBJ1-2; D gene ambiguous. Trimming took off 0 bases at V and 1 base at J, with 9 bases between the two ends. The CDR3 runs 14 residues. Germline-derived CDR1 and CDR2 are DFQATT and SNEGSKA (reference sequence). The CDR3 nucleotides are TGCAGTGCTAGAGATCCGGGTTATAACTATGGCTACACCTTC. Its protein is CSARDPGYNYGYTF.

This clonotype came up a few times. This chain joins TRBV6-6 and TRBJ2-5; 12 bases align to TRBD2. Unmatched junction bases numbered 11, after V lost 7 bases and J lost 5 bases. CDR3 length: 16 residues. Germline CDR1 MNHNY, CDR2 SVGAGI (reference sequence). Here the CDR3 reads CASNLLAGGPLETQYF. DNA for the CDR3: TGTGCCAGCAACCTGCTAGCGGGAGGGCCATTGGAGACCCAGTACTTC.

This clonotype was counted between two and nine times. J is TRBJ1-2 and V is TRBV14; 9 nucleotides align to TRBD1. CDR1 is SGHDN, CDR2 FVKESK, per germline. This CDR3 contains 14 residues. Trimming removed 7 bases from V and 2 bases from J; junction bases left unmatched: 5. In nucleotides, the CDR3 is TGTGCCAGCAAGGGACAGGGCGAAAACTATGGCTACACCTTC. It specifies CASKGQGENYGYTF.

This clonotype was seen repeatedly, ten times or more. CDR3 sequence: CSAPMNTEAFF. Written as DNA, the CDR3 is TGCAGTGCTCCTATGAACACTGAAGCTTTCTTT. The genes are TRBV20-1 and TRBJ1-1; D not certain. Germline V gene lookup returns CDR1 DFQATT and CDR2 SNEGSKA (reference sequence). The CDR3 runs to 11 residues. Trimming stripped 5 bases from V and 0 bases from J, with 4 bases between.

This clonotype appeared many times. The chain couples TRBV7-9 to TRBJ1-1; D is unresolved. V was trimmed by 1 base and J by 3 bases, leaving 3 bases between them. The germline V gene has CDR1 SEHNR and CDR2 FQNEAQ (reference sequence). The CDR3 is 12 amino acids. DNA of the CDR3: TGTGCCAGCAGCTTAGTTGACACTGAAGCTTTCTTT. As protein: CASSLVDTEAFF.

This clonotype has just a few counts. This chain joins TRBV20-1 and TRBJ2-7; D possibly uses TRBD1 or TRBD2 (5 bases each). The germline V gene encodes CDR1 DFQATT and CDR2 SNEGSKA (reference sequence). The CDR3 extends over 15 amino acids. Trimming removed 6 bases at V and 2 bases at J, with 20 bases between. CDR3 sequence: CSAQRSGTFTYEQYF. In nucleotides, the CDR3 is TGCAGTGCCCAAAGATCCGGGACGTTTACCTACGAGCAGTACTTC.

On this clonotype itself: A much larger clonotype is one base distant, so this may be a read error. The V call is TRBV18, the J call TRBJ2-2; D is unclear. This CDR3 is 16 amino acids long. Germline values: CDR1 KGHSH, CDR2 LQKENI. The CDR3 reads CASSPLLAENAGELFF. The CDR3 region has the DNA TGTGCCAGCTCACCATTACTGGCGGAGAACGCCGGGGAGCTGTTTTTT.

V and J are TRBV20-1 and TRBJ1-1; D ambiguous. This CDR3 region has 12 residues. V was pared by 5 bases and J by 0 bases, with 7 bases between. Germline CDR1 reads DFQATT; CDR2 reads SNEGSKA (reference sequence). CDR3 sequence (DNA): TGCAGTGCTCGACGGTTGAACACTGAAGCTTTCTTT. Its translation: CSARRLNTEAFF.

The CDR3 loop is CASSPVSRGEKLFF. The CDR3 DNA follows: TGCGCCAGCAGCCCCGTTTCCAGGGGGGAAAAACTGTTTTTT. V and J are TRBV5-1 and TRBJ1-4; 7 nucleotides agree with TRBD1. There are 14 residues in the CDR3. After removal of 4 bases from V and 8 bases from J, the junction contained 8 bases not matched to a gene. Germline values: CDR1 SGHRS, CDR2 YFSETQ.

CDR3 residues: CASSGRTSGNDEQYF. The DNA of the CDR3 is TGTGCCAGCAGCGGGAGGACTAGCGGAAATGACGAGCAGTACTTC. V is TRBV3-1 and J is TRBJ2-7; 10 nucleotides agree with TRBD2. The CDR3 covers 15 residues. In germline, CDR1 is LGHDT, CDR2 YNNKEL (reference sequence). Trimming cost V 5 bases and J 5 bases; bases outside gene matches: 9.

Many counts were recorded for this clonotype. J is TRBJ1-1 and V is TRBV6-2 or TRBV6-3; TRBD1 might be the D (6 bases). The CDR3 has 15 amino acids. Trimming cost V 6 bases and J 4 bases, with 18 bases left between them. CDR1 is MNHEY and CDR2 is SVGEGT in the germline V gene. Here the CDR3 DNA reads TGTGCCAGCAGCCGGACAGAGACAAGCGGCACTGAAGCTTTCTTT. Protein: CASSRTETSGTEAFF.

The V and J genes are TRBV2 and TRBJ1-5, with 12 bases identical to TRBD1. CDR3 length: 15 amino acids. Germline V gene lookup returns CDR1 SNHLY and CDR2 FYNNEI. The trim removed 6 bases at V and 3 bases at J, leaving 3 bases unmatched. CDR3: CASSGTGGLNQPQHF. The CDR3 DNA is TGTGCCAGCAGCGGGACAGGGGGCCTCAATCAGCCCCAGCATTTT. The complete variable domain, with remaining parts taken from reference TRBV2 and TRBJ1-5, reads EPEVTQTPSHQVTQMGQEVILRCVPISNHLYFYWYRQILGQKVEFLVSFYNNEISEKSEIFDDQFSVERPDGSNFTLKIRSTKLEDSAMYFCASSGTGGLNQPQHFGDGTRLSIL.

V usage is TRBV29-1 and J usage is TRBJ2-1, with 9 positions matching TRBD1. The CDR3 contains 13 residues. The germline V gene has CDR1 SQVTM and CDR2 ANQGSEA. The V gene end was trimmed by 7 bases and the J gene end by 7 bases; junction bases not matched to a gene: 8. CDR3: CSAVSGQGNEQFF. The DNA of the CDR3 is TGCAGCGCCGTTTCGGGACAGGGAAATGAGCAGTTCTTC.

This clonotype was counted ten times or more. The chain carries TRBV20-1 and TRBJ1-4; tentatively, D is TRBD1 (6 bases). V lost 3 bases to trimming and J lost 5 bases, with 10 bases between them. The CDR3 spans 13 residues. The germline CDR1 and CDR2 sequences are DFQATT and SNEGSKA (reference sequence). The CDR3 region has the DNA TGCAGTGCTAGGGGGGCTTCAAATGAAAAACTGTTTTTT. Translated, it gives CSARGASNEKLFF.